The rows below give T cell receptor beta chains drawn from one sample of a study of blood T cell repertoires in COVID-19. The assay was immunoSEQ multiplex PCR, and TCRdb's table has in-frame clones only and misses some. The table lists over 85,000 clones, roughly nine tenths of them singletons, with roughly 14% in the top ten. The sample consisted of peripheral blood. The receptors originated from a male donor with acute or convalescent COVID-19. Both conserved end residues are part of each CDR3. Fields, in order: clone size, V gene, J gene, CDR3 length, D gene, CDR3 DNA, CDR3 protein. A D gene is named only where the DNA matches it firmly. Only part of the rows carry a size: once, few, many, or a class if the clone is expanded.

abundance: once; v_gene: TRBV29-1; j_gene: TRBJ2-7; len: 11; d_gene: .; CDR3nt: TGCAGCGTCCTAGTTACCTACGAGCAGTACTTC; CDR3aa: CSVLVTYEQYF
abundance: .; v_gene: TRBV6-5; j_gene: TRBJ1-2; len: 13; d_gene: TRBD1; CDR3nt: TGTGCCAGCAGTACCGGGACAGCCTATGGCTACACCTTC; CDR3aa: CASSTGTAYGYTF
abundance: .; v_gene: TRBV5-1; j_gene: TRBJ2-5; len: 13; d_gene: .; CDR3nt: TGCGCCAGCGCTAGACTAGGCCAAGAGACCCAGTACTTC; CDR3aa: CASARLGQETQYF
abundance: .; v_gene: TRBV24-1; j_gene: TRBJ1-5; len: 15; d_gene: .; CDR3nt: TGTGCCACCAGTGACCCCGCAGGGGACAATCAGCCCCAGCATTTT; CDR3aa: CATSDPAGDNQPQHF
abundance: .; v_gene: TRBV19; j_gene: TRBJ1-1; len: 17; d_gene: TRBD1; CDR3nt: TGTGCCAGTACCCCACGGGGACAGGGACCTATGAACACTGAAGCTTTCTTT; CDR3aa: CASTPRGQGPMNTEAFF
abundance: .; v_gene: TRBV2; j_gene: TRBJ2-1; len: 14; d_gene: TRBD2; CDR3nt: TGTGCCAGCAGCACTAGCGGGAGCTACAATGAGCAGTTCTTC; CDR3aa: CASSTSGSYNEQFF
abundance: .; v_gene: TRBV7-9; j_gene: TRBJ1-6; len: 13; d_gene: .; CDR3nt: TGTGCCAGCAGCTTAGTGGGCAATTCACCCCTCCACTTT; CDR3aa: CASSLVGNSPLHF
abundance: .; v_gene: TRBV28; j_gene: TRBJ1-4; len: 13; d_gene: .; CDR3nt: TGTGCCAGCAGTGTAGGCAGGGATGAAAAACTGTTTTTT; CDR3aa: CASSVGRDEKLFF
abundance: .; v_gene: TRBV13; j_gene: TRBJ2-7; len: 15; d_gene: TRBD2; CDR3nt: TGTGCCAGCAGCTTAGTTGCGGGGGGGAGCCACGAGCAGTACTTC; CDR3aa: CASSLVAGGSHEQYF
abundance: .; v_gene: TRBV5-1; j_gene: TRBJ1-3; len: 15; d_gene: .; CDR3nt: TGCGCCAGCAGCTTGGCCGGCGGCTCTGGAAACACCATATATTTT; CDR3aa: CASSLAGGSGNTIYF
abundance: .; v_gene: TRBV24-1; j_gene: TRBJ2-3; len: 16; d_gene: .; CDR3nt: TGTGCCACCAGTGATTTGGGGGACACCCACACAGATACGCAGTATTTT; CDR3aa: CATSDLGDTHTDTQYF
abundance: .; v_gene: TRBV29-1; j_gene: TRBJ1-1; len: 14; d_gene: TRBD1; CDR3nt: TGCAGCGTGCTGACCGGGACAGGTTGGACTGAAGCTTTCTTT; CDR3aa: CSVLTGTGWTEAFF
abundance: .; v_gene: TRBV24-1; j_gene: TRBJ1-2; len: 16; d_gene: .; CDR3nt: TGTGCCACCAGTGATCCTGAGACAAGCTTCGCCTATGGCTACACCTTC; CDR3aa: CATSDPETSFAYGYTF
abundance: few; v_gene: TRBV5-1; j_gene: TRBJ2-6; len: 18; d_gene: TRBD1; CDR3nt: TGCGCCAGCAGCATAACCGGGACAGGGAGCTCTGGGGCCAACGTCCTGACTTTC; CDR3aa: CASSITGTGSSGANVLTF
abundance: few; v_gene: TRBV7-9; j_gene: TRBJ2-1; len: 15; d_gene: TRBD1; CDR3nt: TGTGCCAGCAGCTTTAACAGGGGACCCTACAATGAGCAGTTCTTC; CDR3aa: CASSFNRGPYNEQFF
abundance: .; v_gene: TRBV12-3/TRBV12-4; j_gene: TRBJ1-4; len: 13; d_gene: .; CDR3nt: TGTGCCAGCAGTCCTGCAACTAATGAAAAACTGTTTTTT; CDR3aa: CASSPATNEKLFF
abundance: .; v_gene: TRBV12-3/TRBV12-4; j_gene: TRBJ2-1; len: 13; d_gene: .; CDR3nt: TGTGCCAGCAGTCCGGGGGCCTACAATGAGCAGTTCTTC; CDR3aa: CASSPGAYNEQFF
abundance: .; v_gene: TRBV5-1; j_gene: TRBJ2-7; len: 15; d_gene: TRBD1; CDR3nt: TGCGCCAGCAGCCTAGCCGGGACAGGCTCCTACGAGCAGTACTTC; CDR3aa: CASSLAGTGSYEQYF
abundance: .; v_gene: TRBV7-9; j_gene: TRBJ2-1; len: 15; d_gene: .; CDR3nt: TGTGCCAGCAGCTCCGAGGGTCCCTCCTACAATGAGCAGTTCTTC; CDR3aa: CASSSEGPSYNEQFF
abundance: .; v_gene: TRBV5-5; j_gene: TRBJ1-3; len: 14; d_gene: .; CDR3nt: TGTGCCAGCAGCCCCCAAAGGGGCGGAAACACCATATATTTT; CDR3aa: CASSPQRGGNTIYF
abundance: .; v_gene: TRBV2; j_gene: TRBJ1-1; len: 15; d_gene: .; CDR3nt: TGTGCCAGCAGCGGAGGAGGGGGGGTAGGACCTGAAGCTTTCTTT; CDR3aa: CASSGGGGVGPEAFF
abundance: .; v_gene: TRBV19; j_gene: TRBJ2-5; len: 13; d_gene: TRBD1; CDR3nt: TGTGCCACCGCAGGGGGTTTGGGGGAGACCCAGTACTTC; CDR3aa: CATAGGLGETQYF
abundance: .; v_gene: TRBV19; j_gene: TRBJ2-5; len: 17; d_gene: TRBD1; CDR3nt: TGTGCCAGTAGTTCCCCATGGGGACAGGGGAACCAAGAGACCCAGTACTTC; CDR3aa: CASSSPWGQGNQETQYF
abundance: few; v_gene: TRBV7-6; j_gene: TRBJ1-3; len: 16; d_gene: .; CDR3nt: TGTGCCAGCAGCGCCTACAGGGATAGCTCTGGAAACACCATATATTTT; CDR3aa: CASSAYRDSSGNTIYF
abundance: .; v_gene: TRBV30; j_gene: TRBJ1-4; len: 14; d_gene: TRBD1; CDR3nt: TGTGCCTGGAGTGGGGGACAGGGGGCTGAAAAACTGTTTTTT; CDR3aa: CAWSGGQGAEKLFF
abundance: .; v_gene: TRBV5-4; j_gene: TRBJ1-4; len: 15; d_gene: TRBD1; CDR3nt: TGTGCCAGCAGCGGGGACAGGGAGACTAATGAAAAACTGTTTTTT; CDR3aa: CASSGDRETNEKLFF
abundance: .; v_gene: TRBV11-3; j_gene: TRBJ2-1; len: 16; d_gene: .; CDR3nt: TGTGCCAGCAGCCCCCGGGGTGTTAGCGGTGACAATGAGCAGTTCTTC; CDR3aa: CASSPRGVSGDNEQFF
abundance: .; v_gene: TRBV11-2; j_gene: TRBJ1-6; len: 16; d_gene: TRBD1; CDR3nt: TGTGCCAGCAGCTTAGCACGACAGGGGGGAAGTTCACCCCTCCACTTT; CDR3aa: CASSLARQGGSSPLHF
abundance: .; v_gene: TRBV30; j_gene: TRBJ1-1; len: 15; d_gene: TRBD1; CDR3nt: TGTGCCTGGAGTCAACCGGGACAGGGAGGTACTGAAGCTTTCTTT; CDR3aa: CAWSQPGQGGTEAFF
abundance: .; v_gene: TRBV28; j_gene: TRBJ1-2; len: 13; d_gene: .; CDR3nt: TGTGCCAGCAGGGCCGATTCTAACTATGGCTACACCTTC; CDR3aa: CASRADSNYGYTF
abundance: .; v_gene: TRBV7-2; j_gene: TRBJ2-3; len: 18; d_gene: TRBD2; CDR3nt: TGTGCCAGCAGCTCGTCGTTAAGCGGGGGCAGGCCCACAGATACGCAGTATTTT; CDR3aa: CASSSSLSGGRPTDTQYF
abundance: .; v_gene: TRBV10-3; j_gene: TRBJ1-1; len: 16; d_gene: TRBD1; CDR3nt: TGTGCCATCAGTGGGAGGGGGACAGGGGAGAACACTGAAGCTTTCTTT; CDR3aa: CAISGRGTGENTEAFF
abundance: .; v_gene: TRBV11-1; j_gene: TRBJ2-5; len: 14; d_gene: .; CDR3nt: TGTGCCAGCAGCTTAGATGTGGGCAAAGAGACCCAGTACTTC; CDR3aa: CASSLDVGKETQYF
abundance: .; v_gene: TRBV6-5; j_gene: TRBJ1-5; len: 16; d_gene: .; CDR3nt: TGTGCCAGCAGTTTGAGTCAGGGGAATGGCAATCAGCCCCAGCATTTT; CDR3aa: CASSLSQGNGNQPQHF
abundance: .; v_gene: TRBV6-1; j_gene: TRBJ2-1; len: 16; d_gene: .; CDR3nt: TGTGCCAGCAGTGAATTGACAGGTCAAGGATACAATGAGCAGTTCTTC; CDR3aa: CASSELTGQGYNEQFF
abundance: few; v_gene: TRBV3-1/TRBV3-2; j_gene: TRBJ1-2; len: 13; d_gene: .; CDR3nt: TGTGCCAGCAGCCAAGATCACGGACAGCGTTACACCTTC; CDR3aa: CASSQDHGQRYTF
abundance: .; v_gene: TRBV6-6; j_gene: TRBJ2-6; len: 17; d_gene: TRBD1; CDR3nt: TGTGCCAGCAGTCTGCGGACAGGGTCTATCGGGGCCAACGTCCTGACTTTC; CDR3aa: CASSLRTGSIGANVLTF
abundance: .; v_gene: TRBV7-8; j_gene: TRBJ2-1; len: 19; d_gene: TRBD1; CDR3nt: TGTGCCAGCAGCGCCAGGAGATTGCCCGACAGGGGATCCTACAATGAGCAGTTCTTC; CDR3aa: CASSARRLPDRGSYNEQFF